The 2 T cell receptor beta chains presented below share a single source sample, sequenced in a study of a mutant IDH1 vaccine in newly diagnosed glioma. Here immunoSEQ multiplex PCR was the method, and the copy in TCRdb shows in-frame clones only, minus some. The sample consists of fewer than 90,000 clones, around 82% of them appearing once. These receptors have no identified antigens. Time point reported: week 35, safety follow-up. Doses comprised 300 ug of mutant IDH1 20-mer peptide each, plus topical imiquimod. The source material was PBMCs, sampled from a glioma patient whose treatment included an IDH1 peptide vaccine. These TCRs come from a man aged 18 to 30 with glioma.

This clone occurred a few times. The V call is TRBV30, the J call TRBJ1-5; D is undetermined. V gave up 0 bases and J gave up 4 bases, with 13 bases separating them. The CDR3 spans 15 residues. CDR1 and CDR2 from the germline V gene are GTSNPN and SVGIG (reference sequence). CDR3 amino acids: CAWSVDGGRNQPQHF. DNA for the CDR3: TGTGCCTGGAGTGTCGATGGCGGACGTAATCAGCCCCAGCATTTT.

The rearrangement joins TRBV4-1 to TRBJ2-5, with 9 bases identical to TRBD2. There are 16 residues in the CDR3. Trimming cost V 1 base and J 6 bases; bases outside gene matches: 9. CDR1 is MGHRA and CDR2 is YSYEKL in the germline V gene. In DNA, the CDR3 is TGCGCCAGCAGCCAAGGGACTAGCGTCGCTTTAAAGACCCAGTACTTC. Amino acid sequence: CASSQGTSVALKTQYF.